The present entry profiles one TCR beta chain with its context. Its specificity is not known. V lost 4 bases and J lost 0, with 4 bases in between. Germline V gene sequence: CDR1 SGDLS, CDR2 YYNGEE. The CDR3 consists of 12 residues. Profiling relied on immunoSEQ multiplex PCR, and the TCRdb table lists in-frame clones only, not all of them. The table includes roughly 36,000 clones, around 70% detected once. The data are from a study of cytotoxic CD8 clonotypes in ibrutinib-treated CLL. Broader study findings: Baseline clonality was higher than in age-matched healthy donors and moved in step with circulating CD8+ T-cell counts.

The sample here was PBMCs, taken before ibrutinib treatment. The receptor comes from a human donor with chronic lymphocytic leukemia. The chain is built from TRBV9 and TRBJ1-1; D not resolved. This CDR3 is CASSPLNTEAFF. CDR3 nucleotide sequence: TGTGCCAGCAGCCCACTGAACACTGAAGCTTTCTTT.